The rows below give T cell receptor beta chains drawn from one sample of a study of T cell responses to AZD1222 COVID-19 vaccine. Some clones are missing from TCRdb's copy, which holds only in-frame ones; the method was immunoSEQ multiplex PCR. The sample shows some 190,000 clones, around 90% of them seen only once. Here the sequenced sample was peripheral blood, taken 28 days after the second AZD1222 dose. Receptor source: an adult who received the AZD1222 COVID-19 vaccine. CDR3s include the opening cysteine and the closing phenylalanine or tryptophan. A D gene is named only where the DNA matches it firmly. The listing skips clone size in some rows; elsewhere it reads once, few, many or a size class.

d_gene	j_gene	v_gene	abundance	CDR3aa	CDR3nt
-	TRBJ1-2	TRBV6-5	-	CASSYYRGPSYGYTF	TGTGCCAGCAGTTACTACCGGGGGCCAAGCTATGGCTACACCTTC
TRBD2	TRBJ2-7	TRBV25-1	-	CASSDSSGGAYEQYF	TGTGCCAGCAGTGATTCTAGCGGCGGGGCCTACGAGCAGTACTTC
-	TRBJ1-1	TRBV30	-	CAWSKNPGWVTEAFF	TGTGCCTGGAGTAAGAACCCAGGGTGGGTTACTGAAGCTTTCTTT
-	TRBJ2-7	TRBV5-1	-	CASRHDYEQYF	TGCGCCAGCAGACACGATTACGAGCAGTACTTC
TRBD1	TRBJ1-6	TRBV2	-	CASRAGQWMDSPLHF	TGTGCCAGCAGGGCGGGACAGTGGATGGATTCACCCCTCCACTTT
-	TRBJ2-5	TRBV4-3	-	CASSQDRHPTQETQYF	TGCGCCAGCAGCCAAGATCGACACCCTACCCAAGAGACCCAGTACTTC
TRBD1	TRBJ2-1	TRBV5-6	-	CASSFGTGAYNEQFF	TGTGCCAGCAGCTTCGGGACAGGGGCCTACAATGAGCAGTTCTTC
-	TRBJ1-4	TRBV5-1	-	CASSLTGSGATNEKLFF	TGCGCCAGCAGCTTGACAGGGAGTGGGGCAACTAATGAAAAACTGTTTTTT
-	TRBJ2-2	TRBV27	-	CASRRPLPGELFF	TGTGCCAGCAGACGTCCGTTGCCCGGGGAGCTGTTTTTT
TRBD1	TRBJ1-2	TRBV15	once	CATSLGTGGTGGYTF	TGTGCCACCAGCCTCGGGACAGGGGGGACGGGGGGCTACACCTTC
-	TRBJ2-2	TRBV28	-	CASSLLSGELFF	TGTGCCAGCAGCCTCCTGTCCGGGGAGCTGTTTTTT
TRBD1	TRBJ1-2	TRBV5-6	-	CASSLGQGRPYTF	TGTGCCAGCAGCCTGGGACAGGGTAGACCCTACACCTTC
-	TRBJ1-5	TRBV27	-	CASSLNGITGFQPQHF	TGTGCCAGCAGCTTAAATGGGATTACAGGGTTTCAGCCCCAGCATTTT
TRBD1	TRBJ1-3	TRBV9	-	CASSVVPGGISSGNTIYF	TGTGCCAGCAGCGTAGTCCCAGGGGGCATCAGCTCTGGAAACACCATATATTTT
TRBD2	TRBJ2-2	TRBV27	-	CASSFRTSGNTGELFF	TGTGCCAGCAGTTTTCGGACTAGCGGAAACACCGGGGAGCTGTTTTTT
-	TRBJ1-3	TRBV13	-	CASSPTYSGNTIYF	TGTGCCAGCAGCCCGACCTACTCTGGAAACACCATATATTTT
-	TRBJ2-6	TRBV28	-	CASSFFGGSKSSGANVLTF	TGTGCCAGCAGTTTTTTTGGGGGGTCCAAGAGCTCTGGGGCCAACGTCCTGACTTTC
-	TRBJ1-1	TRBV24-1	-	CATRDSENTEAFF	TGTGCCACCAGGGACAGCGAGAACACTGAAGCTTTCTTT
-	TRBJ2-3	TRBV7-2	-	CASSLSGLADTQYF	TGTGCCAGCAGCTTAAGTGGTTTGGCAGATACGCAGTATTTT
-	TRBJ2-1	TRBV18	-	CASSPWDFAGVYYNEQFF	TGTGCCAGCTCACCTTGGGACTTTGCAGGGGTATACTACAATGAGCAGTTCTTC
TRBD2	TRBJ2-3	TRBV13	-	CASSSIRLAGASTDTQYF	TGTGCCAGCAGCTCGATCAGACTAGCGGGGGCTAGCACAGATACGCAGTATTTT
-	TRBJ1-3	TRBV7-6	-	CATGNTIYF	TGTGCCACAGGAAACACCATATATTTT
-	TRBJ1-4	TRBV27	-	CASRLRGAAEKLFF	TGTGCCAGCCGTTTACGGGGGGCAGCCGAAAAACTGTTTTTT
-	TRBJ2-3	TRBV13	-	CASSPNSKLGTDTQYF	TGTGCCAGCAGCCCTAATAGCAAGCTTGGTACAGATACGCAGTATTTT
-	TRBJ1-1	TRBV7-3	-	CASRDRGGGAEAFF	TGTGCCAGCAGGGATCGAGGGGGAGGCGCTGAAGCTTTCTTT
-	TRBJ2-3	TRBV7-2	-	CASSFFGATSVDTQYF	TGTGCCAGCAGCTTTTTCGGGGCGACGTCCGTCGATACGCAGTATTTT
-	TRBJ1-1	TRBV6-5	-	CASRSQGRNTEAFF	TGTGCCAGCAGGTCACAGGGAAGGAACACTGAAGCTTTCTTT
TRBD2	TRBJ2-7	TRBV4-2	-	CASSQDLTSGSFYEQYF	TGTGCCAGCAGCCAAGACCTGACTAGCGGGAGTTTCTACGAGCAGTACTTC
TRBD1	TRBJ2-1	TRBV7-3	-	CASSETRGQAQFF	TGTGCCAGCAGCGAGACCAGGGGGCAAGCGCAGTTCTTC
TRBD1	TRBJ2-3	TRBV9	-	CASSAFPGQGIEDTQYF	TGTGCCAGCAGCGCCTTCCCGGGACAGGGGATAGAAGATACGCAGTATTTT
-	TRBJ1-4	TRBV5-4	-	CASSLERVNEKLFF	TGTGCCAGCAGCTTGGAAAGGGTTAATGAAAAACTGTTTTTT
-	TRBJ1-1	TRBV27	-	CASSLGWGRPNTEAFF	TGTGCCAGCAGTTTGGGTTGGGGGAGACCGAACACTGAAGCTTTCTTT
-	TRBJ1-5	TRBV10-3	-	CAISEAGEVQPQHF	TGTGCCATCAGTGAGGCAGGGGAGGTTCAGCCCCAGCATTTT
-	TRBJ2-1	TRBV18	-	CASSPPIAGNNEQFF	TGTGCCAGCTCACCACCCATTGCGGGAAACAATGAGCAGTTCTTC
TRBD1	TRBJ1-6	TRBV30	-	CAWSPNEQGGNSPLHF	TGTGCCTGGAGTCCTAATGAACAGGGGGGGAATTCACCCCTCCACTTT
-	TRBJ2-7	TRBV7-9	-	CASSLGEQGFYEQYF	TGTGCCAGCAGCTTAGGGGAACAGGGATTCTACGAGCAGTACTTC
-	TRBJ1-1	TRBV9	-	CASSVATTATENTEAFF	TGTGCCAGCAGCGTAGCGACAACGGCGACAGAAAACACTGAAGCTTTCTTT
-	TRBJ1-5	TRBV19	-	CASRFRAGNQPQHF	TGTGCCAGTAGATTCAGGGCAGGCAATCAGCCCCAGCATTTT
TRBD2	TRBJ2-3	TRBV5-1	-	CASSLIGLAGPGDTQYF	TGCGCCAGCAGCTTGATAGGACTAGCGGGACCCGGGGATACGCAGTATTTT
-	TRBJ1-5	TRBV3-1/TRBV3-2	-	CASSQAGSQPQHF	TGTGCCAGCAGCCAAGCAGGGAGTCAGCCCCAGCATTTT
-	TRBJ1-6	TRBV9	-	CASSPRGMDNSPLHF	TGTGCCAGCAGCCCCCGGGGGATGGATAATTCACCCCTCCACTTT
TRBD1	TRBJ1-2	TRBV2	-	CASSDPPGQGGGYTF	TGTGCCAGCAGTGACCCTCCGGGACAGGGAGGCGGCTACACCTTC
-	TRBJ1-4	TRBV6-4	-	CASKVMEGWYEKLFF	TGTGCCAGCAAGGTCATGGAAGGTTGGTATGAAAAACTGTTTTTT
-	TRBJ2-7	TRBV9	-	CASSVDRAQDLYEQYF	TGTGCCAGCAGCGTCGACCGGGCACAGGACCTATACGAGCAGTACTTC
-	TRBJ2-7	TRBV7-2	-	CASSLGGGSHEQYF	TGTGCCAGCAGCCTGGGAGGAGGGTCCCACGAGCAGTACTTC
TRBD2	TRBJ2-4	TRBV3-1/TRBV3-2	-	CASSLGLAGNIQYF	TGTGCCAGCAGTCTGGGACTAGCGGGGAACATTCAGTACTTC
-	TRBJ2-1	TRBV7-3	-	CASSLGGAAHNEQFF	TGTGCCAGCAGCTTAGGGGGGGCGGCCCACAATGAGCAGTTCTTC
-	TRBJ2-1	TRBV7-9	-	CASSFSGSYNEQFF	TGTGCCAGCAGCTTTTCAGGGTCCTACAATGAGCAGTTCTTC
-	TRBJ1-6	TRBV27	-	CASSFLTANSPLHF	TGTGCCAGCAGTTTTCTAACAGCAAATTCACCCCTCCACTTT
TRBD1	TRBJ2-4	TRBV19	-	CASSTISGTGVQNIQYF	TGTGCCAGTAGTACAATATCCGGGACAGGGGTGCAAAACATTCAGTACTTC
TRBD1	TRBJ1-5	TRBV19	-	CASSGQGAPYQPQHF	TGTGCCAGTTCGGGACAGGGGGCCCCGTATCAGCCCCAGCATTTT
TRBD1	TRBJ1-3	TRBV30	once	CAWSVQGAGNTIYF	TGTGCCTGGAGTGTACAGGGGGCTGGAAACACCATATATTTT
TRBD2	TRBJ2-5	TRBV18	-	CASSPGTSGFETQYF	TGTGCCAGCTCACCCGGAACTAGCGGGTTTGAGACCCAGTACTTC
TRBD1	TRBJ1-1	TRBV3-1/TRBV3-2	-	CASSQSFQGAVMNTEAFF	TGTGCCAGCAGCCAATCGTTTCAGGGGGCGGTAATGAACACTGAAGCTTTCTTT
TRBD2	TRBJ2-7	TRBV6-5	-	CASSYSRTGGTYEQYF	TGTGCCAGCAGTTACTCGAGGACGGGGGGGACCTACGAGCAGTACTTC
TRBD2	TRBJ2-1	TRBV14	few	CASSQDLGLAGGNEQFF	TGTGCCAGCAGCCAAGATCTAGGACTAGCGGGAGGAAATGAGCAGTTCTTC
TRBD2	TRBJ2-1	TRBV5-1	-	CASSLRGDEQFF	TGCGCCAGCAGCTTGCGGGGGGACGAGCAGTTCTTC
-	TRBJ1-5	TRBV9	once	CASSVDGGNQPQHF	TGTGCCAGCAGCGTAGACGGGGGCAATCAGCCCCAGCATTTT
-	TRBJ1-3	TRBV4-2	-	CASSQENRQGGNTIYF	TGTGCCAGCAGCCAAGAGAATCGGCAGGGGGGAAACACCATATATTTT